Following are 22 T cell receptor beta chains from one sample sequenced in a study of T cell responses to AZD1222 COVID-19 vaccine. The method was immunoSEQ multiplex PCR; TCRdb's version includes in-frame clones alone and lacks a portion of them. The table has about 150,000 clones, roughly 92% seen once; the top ten hold around 1.6%. Source: peripheral blood, taken on day 0 of AZD1222 vaccination. The receptors derive from an adult in good health.

The chain couples TRBV3-1 (or the pseudogene TRBV3-2) to TRBJ2-5, with TRBD1 as a possible D gene (5 bases). CDR3 length equals 16 residues. The V end was cut by 0 bases, the J end by 3 bases, with 14 bases between. Germline loops: CDR1 LGHDT, CDR2 YNNKEL (reference sequence). For the CDR3, the DNA is TGTGCCAGCAGCCAAGATGGGTGGACAAACAAAGAGACCCAGTACTTC. It specifies CASSQDGWTNKETQYF.

This chain joins TRBV5-4 and TRBJ2-1, with D tentatively TRBD1 or TRBD2 (5 bases each). Germline CDR1 SGHNT, CDR2 YYREEE (reference sequence). V lost 5 bases and J lost 10, with 16 bases in between. CDR3 length: 13 residues. This chain's CDR3 is CASRTDPGSEQFF. The CDR3 DNA sequence: TGTGCCAGCAGGACAGATCCAGGGAGCGAGCAGTTCTTC.

The CDR3 sequence: CASSFTSGGIDEQFF. CDR3 bases: TGTGCCAGCAGTTTTACTAGCGGGGGCATTGATGAGCAGTTCTTC. The chain joins TRBV11-2 to TRBJ2-1; 11 positions match TRBD2. The junction had 9 bases not matched to a gene; V was cut back by 6 bases and J by 8 bases. Germline V gives CDR1 SGHAT, CDR2 FQNNGV. CDR3 length equals 15 residues.

About this clone itself: Other DNA sequences within the sample encode an identical CDR3. This sequence joins TRBV19 and TRBJ2-2; no firm D call. The CDR3 length is 14 residues. V shed 5 bases and J shed 0 bases, with 7 bases lying between them. The V gene's germline CDR1 is LNHDA and CDR2 SQIVND (reference sequence). CDR3 in DNA: TGTGCCAGTAGTGGGCAGGCGAACACCGGGGAGCTGTTTTTT. Translation gives CASSGQANTGELFF. The variable domain in full, completed from reference TRBV19 and TRBJ2-2, reads DGGITQSPKYLFRKEGQNVTLSCEQNLNHDAMYWYRQDPGQGLRLIYYSQIVNDFQKGDIAEGYSVSREKKESFPLTVTSAQKNPTAFYLCASSGQANTGELFFGEGSRLTVL.

The gene calls are TRBV5-8 and TRBJ1-5; maybe TRBD1 (6 bases). The germline gives CDR1 SGHTS, CDR2 YDEGEE. Trimming took 5 bases from V and 2 from J, leaving 11 bases between them. The CDR3 consists of 14 residues. DNA of the CDR3: TGTGCCAGCAGAAGGGGGGCCGGCAATCAGCCCCAGCATTTT. It is translated as CASRRGAGNQPQHF.

This chain connects TRBV9 to TRBJ2-3; D might be TRBD2 (6 bases). Germline V gene data show CDR1 as SGDLS and CDR2 as YYNGEE. Trimming removed 0 bases at V and 0 bases at J, with 8 bases between. The CDR3 length is 15 residues. CDR3 DNA sequence: TGTGCCAGCAGCGTAGGCGGGGCTAGCACAGATACGCAGTATTTT. As protein: CASSVGGASTDTQYF.

The rearrangement links TRBV3-1 (or the pseudogene TRBV3-2) to TRBJ1-6; D ambiguous. Germline V gene lookup returns CDR1 LGHDT and CDR2 YNNKEL (reference sequence). V was pared by 0 bases and J by 8 bases, with 8 bases between. This CDR3 is 14 amino acids long. The CDR3 protein is CASSQDRVYSPLHF. CDR3 sequence (DNA): TGTGCCAGCAGCCAAGATCGAGTCTATTCACCCCTCCACTTT.

As DNA, the CDR3 is TGTGCCAGCAGTTACCCAGAAGGCTCGAACTATGGCTACACCTTC. As protein: CASSYPEGSNYGYTF. V and J are TRBV6-5 and TRBJ1-2; D not certain. This CDR3 spans 15 amino acids. Germline V lookup: CDR1 MNHEY, CDR2 SVGAGI. V was shortened by 2 bases and J by 2 bases, with 12 bases between the two germline ends.

This chain links TRBV5-1 with TRBJ2-5; possible D gene TRBD1, 8 bases. The CDR3 has 15 amino acids. V lost 5 bases and J lost 5, with 19 bases in between. The germline V gene encodes CDR1 SGHRS and CDR2 YFSETQ. In DNA form, the CDR3 reads TGCGCCAGCAGGGATACAGGGGGGGATTGGGAGACCCAGTACTTC. Encoded protein: CASRDTGGDWETQYF.

The rearrangement uses TRBV5-1 and TRBJ1-4, with D possibly matching TRBD1 (5 bases). Trimming took 4 bases from V and 0 from J, leaving 7 bases between them. From germline, CDR1 is SGHRS and CDR2 YFSETQ. The CDR3 consists of 14 residues. CDR3 DNA: TGCGCCAGCAGCCGGGGGTCAACTAATGAAAAACTGTTTTTT. Translated, it gives CASSRGSTNEKLFF. Filled out from reference TRBV5-1 and TRBJ1-4, the complete variable domain reads KAGVTQTPRYLIKTRGQQVTLSCSPISGHRSVSWYQQTPGQGLQFLFEYFSETQRNKGNFPGRFSGRQFSNSRSEMNVSTLELGDSALYLCASSRGSTNEKLFFGSGTQLSVL.

The chain employs TRBV11-2 and TRBJ2-7, with D hard to call. The CDR3 has 14 residues. Trimming cost V 0 bases and J 9 bases, with 15 bases left between them. Germline CDR1 SGHAT, CDR2 FQNNGV. As DNA, the CDR3 is TGTGCCAGCAGCTTAGATCTAGGCCCCGCCGGGCAGTACTTC. Translated, it gives CASSLDLGPAGQYF.

The chain joins TRBV9 to TRBJ1-3; no clear D gene. V was pared by 0 bases and J by 3 bases, with 7 bases between. This CDR3 has 14 residues. The V gene's germline CDR1 is SGDLS and CDR2 YYNGEE. The CDR3 spells CASSVAGIGNTIYF. CDR3 in DNA: TGTGCCAGCAGCGTAGCAGGTATTGGAAACACCATATATTTT.

The chain employs TRBV21-1 and TRBJ1-1. TRBV21-1 is a pseudogene. CDR3 size: 15 residues. For the CDR3, the DNA is TGTGCCAGCAGCAAAAGTCGGGGGCCGAACACTGAAGCTTTCTTT. It specifies CASSKSRGPNTEAFF.

This clone was seen a handful of times. The CDR3 loop is CASTPQGAGDTQYF. The CDR3 bases are TGTGCCAGCACCCCCCAGGGGGCGGGAGATACGCAGTATTTT. The J gene is TRBJ2-3, the V gene TRBV16; 8 positions agree with TRBD1. V dropped 7 bases and J dropped 5; count of bases not matched to a gene: 8. The CDR3 has 14 amino acids. CDR1 and CDR2 (germline): KGHSY, FQNENV.

The rearrangement links TRBV6-5 to TRBJ1-2; D is possibly TRBD1 (6 bases). Germline V gene data show CDR1 as MNHEY and CDR2 as SVGAGI. The V end lost 6 bases, the J end lost 4 bases, and 12 bases lay between the germline ends. The CDR3 is 13 amino acids. Here the CDR3 DNA reads TGTGCCAGCAGCTTCGGGGGCTTCTATGGCTACACCTTC. This encodes CASSFGGFYGYTF.

V and J are TRBV15 and TRBJ2-3; 9 nucleotides match TRBD1. The germline V gene has CDR1 LNHNV and CDR2 YYDKDF (reference sequence). The CDR3 loop spans 16 amino acids. V dropped 5 bases and J dropped 3; count of bases not matched to a gene: 9. CDR3 bases: TGTGCCACCAGCCGATACAGACAGGGGGGAACAGATACGCAGTATTTT. This sequence encodes CATSRYRQGGTDTQYF.

The J gene is TRBJ1-4, the V gene TRBV12-3 or TRBV12-4; D is ambiguous. CDR3 size: 13 residues. V gave up 8 bases and J gave up 3 bases, with 10 bases separating them. The CDR3 spells CASRVGANEKLFF. The CDR3 coding sequence is TGTGCCAGCCGGGTGGGAGCTAATGAAAAACTGTTTTTT.

The chain carries TRBV7-2 and TRBJ1-2; D might be TRBD1 (6 bases). Trimming removed 6 bases at V and 7 bases at J, with 21 bases between. The CDR3 has 15 amino acids. From germline, CDR1 is SGHTA and CDR2 FQGNSA. CDR3 residues: CASSLRPGGLGGYTF. The CDR3 region has the DNA TGTGCCAGCAGTCTACGCCCGGGGGGGCTAGGTGGCTACACCTTC.

V gene TRBV27 combines with J gene TRBJ2-7; tentatively, D is TRBD2 (7 bases). V lost 6 bases and J lost 0, with 12 bases in between. This CDR3 has 14 amino acids. Germline assignment: CDR1 MNHEY and CDR2 SMNVEV (reference sequence). As DNA, the CDR3 is TGTGCCAGCAGACGCGGGGGCAGCTCCTACGAGCAGTACTTC. This codes for CASRRGGSSYEQYF.

The chain uses TRBV7-6 and TRBJ2-2; D gene ambiguous. Germline-derived CDR1 and CDR2 are SGHVS and FNYEAQ. V dropped 4 bases and J dropped 7 bases, with 13 bases sitting between them. The CDR3 runs to 14 residues. As DNA, the CDR3 is TGTGCCAGCAGCTCGTACACAACTGGCGGGGAGCTGTTTTTT. Its translation: CASSSYTTGGELFF.

The chain is built from TRBV27 and TRBJ1-6; D gene ambiguous. Trimming shortened V by 7 bases and J by 6 bases, and 16 bases separated the two germline ends. The CDR3 runs 15 residues. Germline CDR1 reads MNHEY; CDR2 reads SMNVEV (reference sequence). CDR3 in amino acids: CASMPRAGSNSPLHF. The CDR3 coding sequence is TGTGCCAGCATGCCCCGGGCAGGCTCTAATTCACCCCTCCACTTT.

The rearrangement links TRBV5-1 to TRBJ2-3, with 11 bases matching TRBD2. V dropped 2 bases and J dropped 9; count of bases not matched to a gene: 14. The CDR3 covers 17 residues. Germline V gene lookup returns CDR1 SGHRS and CDR2 YFSETQ. The CDR3 sequence is CASSFTPGLAVGGTQYF. CDR3 nucleotides: TGCGCCAGCAGCTTTACCCCGGGACTAGCGGTTGGGGGGACGCAGTATTTT.